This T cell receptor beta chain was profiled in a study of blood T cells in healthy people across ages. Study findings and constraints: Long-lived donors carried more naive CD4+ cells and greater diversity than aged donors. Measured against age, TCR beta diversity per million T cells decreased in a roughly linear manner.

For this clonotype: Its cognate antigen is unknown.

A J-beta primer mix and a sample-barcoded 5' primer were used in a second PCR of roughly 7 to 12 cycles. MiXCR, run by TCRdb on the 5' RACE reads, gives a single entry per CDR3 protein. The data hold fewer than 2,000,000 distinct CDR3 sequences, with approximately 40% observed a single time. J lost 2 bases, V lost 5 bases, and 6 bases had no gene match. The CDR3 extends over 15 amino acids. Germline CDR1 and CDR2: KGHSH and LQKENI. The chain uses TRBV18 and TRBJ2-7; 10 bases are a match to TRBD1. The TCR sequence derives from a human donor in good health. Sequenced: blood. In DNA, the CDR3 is TGTGCCAGCTCAGCACTGGGACAGGGGACCTACGAGCAGTACTTC. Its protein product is CASSALGQGTYEQYF.